These 20 T cell receptor beta chains were sequenced from one sample in a study of OX40 agonist ivuxolimab in advanced cancers. Assay used: immunoSEQ multiplex PCR; TCRdb lists only in-frame clones, some missing. The sample consists of around 42,000 clones, about 87% of them appearing once. This specimen consisted of CD4+ or CD8+ T cells sorted from blood, obtained in a trial of the OX40 agonist ivuxolimab. The source is an adult with an advanced solid tumor such as melanoma, head and neck, liver or kidney cancer.

The J gene is TRBJ2-7, the V gene TRBV4-1; 11 positions match TRBD2. Germline CDR1 MGHRA, CDR2 YSYEKL. This CDR3 comprises 16 residues. J lost 2 bases, V lost 2 bases, and 5 bases had no gene match. Written as DNA, the CDR3 is TGCGCCAGCAGCCAATTGACTAGCGGGACAACCTACGAGCAGTACTTC. This sequence encodes CASSQLTSGTTYEQYF.

The genes are TRBV4-2 and TRBJ2-1; D is uncertain. The ends were cut back, 0 bases at V and 3 bases at J, with 3 bases in the middle. Germline CDR1 LGHNA, CDR2 YNFKEQ. The CDR3 has 13 residues. The CDR3 nucleotides are TGTGCCAGCAGCCAAGATGGCTACAATGAGCAGTTCTTC. The encoded protein is CASSQDGYNEQFF.

The chain uses TRBV6-5 and TRBJ2-2; maybe TRBD1 (6 bases). The CDR3 contains 16 residues. V was cut by 0 bases and J by 4 bases, with 12 bases left in between. Germline V gene lookup returns CDR1 MNHEY and CDR2 SVGAGI. The CDR3 DNA reads as TGTGCCAGCAGTTACTCTACAGGGATTAGCACCGGGGAGCTGTTTTTT. It yields the protein CASSYSTGISTGELFF.

CDR3 DNA sequence: TGTGCCAGCAGTAGACTAGCGGGAGGCGGAGATGAGCAGTTCTTC. This gives the protein CASSRLAGGGDEQFF. This chain connects TRBV7-6 to TRBJ2-1; 13 bases line up with TRBD2. CDR1 SGHVS and CDR2 FNYEAQ come from the germline V gene. Unmatched junction bases numbered 7, after V lost 6 bases and J lost 8 bases. This CDR3 region has 15 residues.

The V call is TRBV6-4, the J call TRBJ2-3; 8 nucleotides align to TRBD2. Trimming removed 0 bases from V and 0 bases from J; junction bases left unmatched: 2. CDR1 and CDR2 from the germline V gene are MRHNA and SNTAGT. The CDR3 contains 16 residues. The CDR3 spells CASSDSAGGSTDTQYF. The CDR3 DNA sequence: TGTGCCAGCAGTGACTCGGCGGGAGGTAGCACAGATACGCAGTATTTT.

This chain connects TRBV13 to TRBJ2-7, with a possible D match to TRBD1 (6 bases). V lost 4 bases and J lost 0, with 13 bases in between. The CDR3 consists of 15 residues. CDR1 and CDR2 (germline): PRHDT, FYEKMQ (reference sequence). CDR3 sequence (DNA): TGTGCCAGCAGCTCCCTACAGGGAGCCTCCTACGAGCAGTACTTC. Amino acids: CASSSLQGASYEQYF.

The chain is built from TRBV30 and TRBJ2-5; D gene unclear. Germline loops: CDR1 GTSNPN, CDR2 SVGIG (reference sequence). CDR3 length equals 12 residues. The CDR3 nucleotides are TGTAGTAGTGTCGGATACCAAGAGACCCAGTACTTC. This encodes CSSVGYQETQYF.

This chain uses TRBV4-1 with TRBJ2-7; maybe TRBD2 (5 bases). Germline-derived CDR1 and CDR2 are MGHRA and YSYEKL. The CDR3 has 14 residues. Between the trimmed V and J ends, which lost 0 bases and 5 bases, there was a span of 11 bases. The CDR3 region is CASSQESGIHEQYF. In nucleotides, the CDR3 is TGCGCCAGCAGCCAAGAATCCGGGATTCACGAGCAGTACTTC.

The rearrangement joins TRBV16 to TRBJ1-5; D possibly corresponds to TRBD1 (6 bases). This CDR3 region has 15 residues. Germline V gene sequence: CDR1 KGHSY, CDR2 FQNENV. With 5 bases removed from V and 2 bases from J, the gap between germline ends came to 13 bases. This CDR3 reads CASSERGGGNQPQHF. The CDR3 nucleotides are TGTGCCAGCAGCGAAAGGGGGGGCGGCAATCAGCCCCAGCATTTT. Variable domain in full (rest from reference TRBV16 and TRBJ1-5): GEEVAQTPKHLVRGEGQKAKLYCAPIKGHSYVFWYQQVLKNEFKFLISFQNENVFDETGMPKERFSAKCLPNSPCSLEIQATKLEDSAVYFCASSERGGGNQPQHFGDGTRLSIL.

The chain joins TRBV19 to TRBJ1-2, with a weak D call TRBD1 (5 bases). V lost 3 bases and J 4 bases, leaving 15 bases between the germline ends. The CDR3 length is 15 residues. From germline, CDR1 is LNHDA and CDR2 SQIVND (reference sequence). Written as DNA, the CDR3 is TGTGCCAGTAGTATTTACACCGGGGGTGGCTATGGCTACACCTTC. Its translation is CASSIYTGGGYGYTF.

The chain carries TRBV6-5 and TRBJ2-7; tentatively, D is TRBD2 (6 bases). Germline V gene lookup returns CDR1 MNHEY and CDR2 SVGAGI. The CDR3 is 14 amino acids. Trimming shortened V by 5 bases and J by 2 bases, and 13 bases separated the two germline ends. The CDR3 bases are TGTGCCAGCAGTACCGGGACTTTTCCCTACGAGCAGTACTTC. Protein sequence: CASSTGTFPYEQYF.

The chain links TRBV5-6 to TRBJ2-7; D remains unclear. V was trimmed by 4 bases and J by 6 bases, leaving 14 bases between them. CDR1 SGHDT and CDR2 YYEEEE come from the germline V gene. This CDR3 contains 13 residues. The CDR3 region is CASSVGLLGEQYF. CDR3 DNA sequence: TGTGCCAGCAGCGTGGGGTTACTTGGCGAGCAGTACTTC.

The chain couples TRBV28 to TRBJ2-3; D gene ambiguous. Germline values: CDR1 MDHEN, CDR2 SYDVKM. The V end lost 2 bases, the J end lost 3 bases, and 9 bases lay between the germline ends. There are 14 residues in the CDR3. The CDR3, as DNA: TGTGCCAGCAGTTTAGGGTGGGGAACAGATACGCAGTATTTT. Protein sequence: CASSLGWGTDTQYF.

The chain couples TRBV6-5 to TRBJ1-1; no firm D call. The CDR3 consists of 11 residues. V lost 10 bases to trimming and J lost 1 base, with 7 bases between them. From germline, CDR1 is MNHEY and CDR2 SVGAGI. Here the CDR3 DNA reads TGTGCCACTCAACAGAACACTGAAGCTTTCTTT. Encoded protein: CATQQNTEAFF.

The chain has TRBV7-9 and TRBJ2-1, with 8 bases matching TRBD2. The CDR3 is 15 amino acids. V lost 2 bases, J lost 7 bases, and 7 bases stayed unmatched. Germline V gene data show CDR1 as SEHNR and CDR2 as FQNEAQ (reference sequence). The CDR3 DNA reads as TGTGCCAGCAGCTTATCGTCCGGGACTAGTAATGAGCAGTTCTTC. Translation gives CASSLSSGTSNEQFF.

This chain connects TRBV6-6 to TRBJ2-3, with 7 bases identical to TRBD1. The CDR3 sequence is 16 residues long. Germline V gene sequence: CDR1 MNHNY, CDR2 SVGAGI (reference sequence). After removal of 5 bases from V and 1 base from J, the junction contained 9 bases not matched to a gene. The CDR3: CASSRWTGVGTDTQYF. The CDR3 nucleotides are TGTGCCAGCAGTCGATGGACAGGAGTGGGCACAGATACGCAGTATTTT.

This clone has a single count. The rearrangement uses TRBV7-6 and TRBJ1-5; TRBD1 matches at 10 bases. The CDR3 length is 16 residues. Germline V gene lookup returns CDR1 SGHVS and CDR2 FNYEAQ. V dropped 4 bases and J dropped 1; count of bases not matched to a gene: 4. Written as DNA, the CDR3 is TGTGCCAGCAGCTCCGGACAGGGGGTAAGCAATCAGCCCCAGCATTTT. This translates into CASSSGQGVSNQPQHF.

J is TRBJ2-7 and V is TRBV19; the D is unclear. With 3 bases removed from V and 0 bases from J, the gap between germline ends came to 12 bases. Germline V gene lookup returns CDR1 LNHDA and CDR2 SQIVND (reference sequence). The CDR3 extends over 15 amino acids. CDR3 region: CASSMTGGDSYEQYF. DNA of the CDR3: TGTGCCAGTAGTATGACGGGTGGGGACTCCTACGAGCAGTACTTC.

The chain carries TRBV29-1 and TRBJ2-1; TRBD2 matches at 15 bases. With 5 bases clipped from V and 4 bases from J, the junction kept 9 bases outside the gene matches. The CDR3 is 17 residues long. CDR1 and CDR2 from the germline V gene are SQVTM and ANQGSEA. The CDR3 coding sequence is TGCAGCGTTATTCCGGGACTAGCGGGAGGATCGTACAATGAGCAGTTCTTC. Amino acid sequence: CSVIPGLAGGSYNEQFF.

CDR3 DNA sequence: TGTGCCAGCAGTTTAGGGCGGGAGCGGGGGCTGGAGTTAAATGAGCAGTTCTTC. Encoded protein: CASSLGRERGLELNEQFF. This sequence joins TRBV27 and TRBJ2-1; the match to TRBD2 covers 8 bases. The CDR3 covers 18 residues. Germline V gives CDR1 MNHEY, CDR2 SMNVEV (reference sequence). V shed 2 bases, J shed 7 bases, and the junction held 16 bases outside the gene matches.